This T cell receptor (beta chain) was sequenced during a study of shared clonotypes between healthy human individuals (dated by TCRdb to about 2020). With regard to the full study: The cohort included three men and a couple of women between 18 and 49 years of age. To increase sequencing depth and limit assay-specific biases, TCR repertoire library preparation and sequencing were carried out by different laboratories using diverse techniques. The study deeply sequenced blood TCR repertoires of several healthy adults to estimate repertoire size and the extent of clonotype sharing between individuals. Each donor's leukapheresis produced roughly between roughly 0.85 and 9 billion PBMCs. For each donor, CD4 naive and CD4 memory were each given three plates, CD8 naive was given two plates, and CD8 memory was given one plate. The full study reports these points: Compared with non-shared clonotypes, the clonotypes found in all four sorted-subset donors had higher generation probabilities. Rarefaction of sorted-subset datasets indicated incomplete sequencing despite the large sequencing depth. Sampling was restricted to blood, and TCR repertoires in tissue are likely to differ from TCR repertoires in blood. Naive subsets generally had larger estimated clonotype richness than memory subsets. The small number of donors limited the genetic and exposure-history diversity represented. When a handful of donors were compared, the shared fraction of clonotypes was about 5% for naive CD4, about 4% for naive CD8, more than 2% for memory CD4, and 0.4% for memory CD8. Pairwise subsampling indicated that sequencing depth was expected to affect the degree of clonotype sharing among donors.

Using the deep immunoSEQ assay, multiplex PCR amplified TCR CDR3 regions from genomic DNA. Extracted genomic DNA from each cell subset was distributed evenly across all wells of several immunoSEQ 96-well plates, and each plate was treated as a replicate. For sorted subsets, approximately 200 ng of genomic DNA, equivalent to roughly 30,000 T cell genomes, went into each replicate PCR. The purified libraries were quantified using a Qubit 3.0 fluorometer, sized with a Bioanalyzer 2100, and then quantified again using the KAPA Library Quantification kit. Every immunoSEQ 96-well plate was sequenced on a separate single-read 150-cycle Illumina NextSeq 550 flow cell. From the authors' description of their analysis: Because only junctional sequences without quality scores were contained in the immunoSEQ output, filtering matching that applied to full-length reads could not be performed. Sequences were annotated with PyIR, a Python wrapper for IgBLAST v1.9, and V/J genes and CDR3 were assigned using IMGT germline references. Reads with weak V/J assignments (E-value above 1e-6), missing CDR3, stop codons, out-of-frame junctions, or ambiguous translated residues were removed. V3J clonotypes were defined by identical inferred V gene, J gene, and CDR3 amino acid sequence. Percentage overlap between repertoires was calculated by dividing the number of shared unique clonotypes by the size of the smaller repertoire. Richness of each repertoire was evaluated using RTK rarefaction, the Chao1 estimator, and Recon v2.1 estimates of unobserved clonotypes. For all TCRbeta clonotypes obtained by the gDNA method from a handful of donors, generation probabilities were computed with OLGA. Entries here come from immuneACCESS through TCRdb and include only in-frame sequences with V and J called. Some clones fail to appear in such tables; in the studies checked, an unresolved V gene covers under half of the shortfall, and the cause of the remainder is unknown. D and trimming come from the DNA, and the V and J calls and clone size come from that table. This sample is represented by about 980,000 clones; about 80% of them were singletons. The biggest ten clones account for approximately 1.5% of the sample.

Healthy HIV-negative adults with no recently reported acute infections or vaccinations were included as donors. All donors were Caucasian adults living in Nashville, Tennessee, USA. CD4+ T cells were enriched by magnetic negative selection; naive cells were then positively selected on CD45RA, and the negative fraction formed the memory subset. Blood was collected by leukapheresis, and PBMCs were isolated by Ficoll-Histopaque density gradient centrifugation and then cryopreserved in liquid nitrogen vapor phase. Analytical flow cytometry was used to check the purity and quantity of each magnetically sorted T cell population. From each sorted fraction, genomic DNA was isolated and quantified by UV absorbance on a Nanodrop 2000c. At the junction V is shortened by 2 bases and J by 2 bases, with 11 bases in between. The CDR3 numbers 14 residues from cysteine through phenylalanine. CDR3 DNA only is kept here, 42 bases in frame from base 1. As encoded in the germline V gene (reference sequence), CDR1 is GTSNPN while CDR2 is SVGIG.

A remark on this clone: Its target antigen remains unknown. Within one base of it there is no much larger clone, and no base qualities were kept.

The TCR comes from a man younger than 35 in good health. Here the chain combines TRBV30 and TRBJ2-3, and the D gene may be TRBD2, 6 bases matching. The sample was memory CD4+ T cells sorted from blood. Sample cell subset or site, as interpreted from the label and publication: CD45RA-negative fraction. CDR3 sequence: CAWSRAGITDTQYF. The sequence in DNA is TGTGCCTGGAGTCGCGCGGGAATCACAGATACGCAGTATTTT.